This T cell receptor beta chain was identified during a study of blood T cell repertoires in COVID-19. V was clipped by 7 bases and J by 8 bases, with 20 bases between them. Germline lookup yields CDR1 LGHNT and CDR2 FRNRAP. There are 15 residues in the CDR3. TCRdb's table, derived via immunoSEQ multiplex PCR, lists solely in-frame clones and lacks some. The sample includes over 45,000 clones, roughly three quarters seen only once; the top ten take less than 25%. The clonotype was recovered from a man in his fifties with active or convalescent COVID-19. Input material: peripheral blood. The chain carries TRBV12-5 and TRBJ2-2; possible D gene TRBD2, 7 bases. CDR3 in amino acids: CASAQVGGAQGELFF. CDR3 bases: TGTGCTAGTGCCCAGGTTGGGGGGGCCCAAGGGGAGCTGTTTTTT.